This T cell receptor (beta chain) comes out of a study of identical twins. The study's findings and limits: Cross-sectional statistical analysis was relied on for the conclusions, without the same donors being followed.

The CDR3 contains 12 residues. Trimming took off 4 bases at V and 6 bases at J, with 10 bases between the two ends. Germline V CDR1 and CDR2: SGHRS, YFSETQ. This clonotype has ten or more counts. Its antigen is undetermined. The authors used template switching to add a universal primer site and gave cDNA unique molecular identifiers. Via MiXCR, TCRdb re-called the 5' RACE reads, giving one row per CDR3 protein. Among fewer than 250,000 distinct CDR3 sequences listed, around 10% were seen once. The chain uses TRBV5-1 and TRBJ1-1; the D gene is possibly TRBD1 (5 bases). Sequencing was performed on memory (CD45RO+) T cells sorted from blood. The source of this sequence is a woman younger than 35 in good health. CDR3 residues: CASSLPGPEAFF. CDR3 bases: TGCGCCAGCAGCCTACCGGGGCCTGAAGCTTTCTTT. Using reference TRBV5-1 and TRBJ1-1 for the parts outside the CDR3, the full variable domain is KAGVTQTPRYLIKTRGQQVTLSCSPISGHRSVSWYQQTPGQGLQFLFEYFSETQRNKGNFPGRFSGRQFSNSRSEMNVSTLELGDSALYLCASSLPGPEAFFGQGTRLTVV.